This entry lists 2 T cell receptor beta chains sequenced from one sample in a study of OX40 agonist ivuxolimab in advanced cancers. Repertoires were generated with immunoSEQ multiplex PCR, while TCRdb's copy carries only in-frame clones and drops some. Among 70,000 to 95,000 clones listed, roughly 90% were seen once. Sample: CD4+ or CD8+ T cells sorted from blood, taken in a trial of the OX40 agonist ivuxolimab. All receptors derive from an adult with an advanced solid tumor such as melanoma, head and neck, liver or kidney cancer.

V gene TRBV6-1 combines with J gene TRBJ2-5; D is possibly TRBD1 or TRBD2 (6 bases each). V shed 3 bases and J shed 5 bases, with 10 bases lying between them. Germline-derived CDR1 and CDR2 are MNHNS and SASEGT. The CDR3 has 13 residues. Here the CDR3 DNA reads TGTGCCAGCAGTGAGGGGGGCCGGGAGACCCAGTACTTC. Encoded protein: CASSEGGRETQYF.

The V call is TRBV10-1, the J call TRBJ2-5, with a possible D match to TRBD1 (6 bases). Trimming removed 5 bases at V and 5 bases at J, with 15 bases between. CDR3 size: 14 residues. Germline CDR1 reads WNHNN; CDR2 reads SYGVQD (reference sequence). The CDR3 DNA reads TGCGCCAGCAGTTCGACAGGACGGGTGGAGACCCAGTACTTC. Protein sequence: CASSSTGRVETQYF.